One and the same sample provided the 14 T cell receptor beta chains below, sequenced in a study of T cell responses to AZD1222 COVID-19 vaccine. The assay was immunoSEQ multiplex PCR, and TCRdb's table has in-frame clones only and misses some. The sample yields about 180,000 clones, 75% to 95% seen once. This sample comprised peripheral blood, obtained on day 0 of AZD1222 vaccination. All receptors come from an adult in good health.

This chain joins TRBV11-2 and TRBJ1-2; 7 bases map to TRBD1. CDR1 is SGHAT and CDR2 is FQNNGV in the germline V gene. V was clipped by 1 base and J by 9 bases; unmatched bases: 14. The length of the CDR3 is 16 residues. CDR3 nucleotides: TGTGCCAGCAGCTTAGCCCCCGACAGGGTTATTTCTAGCTACACCTTC. It specifies CASSLAPDRVISSYTF.

The chain couples TRBV7-9 to TRBJ1-1; D uncertain. In germline, CDR1 is SEHNR, CDR2 FQNEAQ (reference sequence). Trimming left V 5 bases short and J 0 bases short, with 7 bases between. The length of the CDR3 is 13 residues. For the CDR3, the DNA is TGTGCCAGCAGCGCCGGTATGAACACTGAAGCTTTCTTT. Its translation is CASSAGMNTEAFF.

V usage is TRBV9 and J usage is TRBJ2-3; D not resolved. This CDR3 is built from 14 residues. Trimming left V 2 bases short and J 0 bases short, with 7 bases between. Germline V gives CDR1 SGDLS, CDR2 YYNGEE. The CDR3 DNA reads TGTGCCAGCAGCGTCTATCCTAGCACAGATACGCAGTATTTT. Protein product: CASSVYPSTDTQYF.

The chain couples TRBV5-6 to TRBJ1-4; 7 bases align to TRBD1. V was clipped by 3 bases and J by 5 bases; unmatched bases: 13. The length of the CDR3 is 17 residues. Germline loops: CDR1 SGHDT, CDR2 YYEEEE. CDR3 protein: CASSSTARGARNEKLFF. CDR3 in DNA: TGTGCCAGCAGCTCCACCGCCAGGGGGGCTAGGAATGAAAAACTGTTTTTT.

This chain joins TRBV4-3 and TRBJ1-2; no clear D gene. CDR1 and CDR2 from the germline V gene are LGHNA and YSLEER. V gave up 0 bases and J gave up 9 bases, with 11 bases separating them. CDR3 size: 13 residues. CDR3 DNA: TGCGCCAGCAGCCAAGATGTGAAACATAGCTACACCTTC. Its protein is CASSQDVKHSYTF.

V is TRBV2 and J is TRBJ2-7; TRBD2 might be the D (5 bases). V lost 2 bases and J lost 3, with 14 bases in between. The germline gives CDR1 SNHLY, CDR2 FYNNEI. CDR3 length: 15 amino acids. For the CDR3, the DNA is TGTGCCAGCAGTGAACACCTAGCAGCCGGCTACGAGCAGTACTTC. This encodes CASSEHLAAGYEQYF.

J is TRBJ1-5 and V is TRBV7-2; the D gene is possibly TRBD1 (6 bases). V was clipped by 0 bases and J by 6 bases, with 12 bases between them. This CDR3 spans 15 amino acids. Per the germline V gene, CDR1 is SGHTA and CDR2 is FQGNSA. CDR3 DNA sequence: TGTGCCAGCAGCTTAGCGCTTGGGGGCGGTCAGCCCCAGCATTTT. Amino acid sequence: CASSLALGGGQPQHF.

The V and J genes are TRBV7-2 and TRBJ1-1; TRBD1 aligns across 7 bases. V lost 4 bases to trimming and J lost 5 bases; unmatched junction nucleotides: 7. CDR3 size: 14 residues. Germline assignment: CDR1 SGHTA and CDR2 FQGNSA. This CDR3 is CASSSRQGRTEAFF. CDR3 coding DNA: TGTGCCAGCAGCTCGAGACAGGGACGAACTGAAGCTTTCTTT.

J is TRBJ1-2 and V is TRBV27; no reliable D call. The CDR3 consists of 12 residues. Germline CDR1 MNHEY, CDR2 SMNVEV (reference sequence). V lost 5 bases and J lost 4, with 8 bases in between. The CDR3 reads CASSTLGYGYTF. CDR3 sequence (DNA): TGTGCCAGCAGTACCCTCGGCTATGGCTACACCTTC.

The rearrangement links TRBV7-2 to TRBJ2-3; the D is unclear. The CDR3 length is 14 residues. Between the trimmed V and J ends, which lost 4 bases and 0 bases, there was a span of 8 bases. CDR1 is SGHTA, CDR2 FQGNSA, per germline. In nucleotides, the CDR3 is TGTGCCAGCAGCTCCTCGGTTAGCACAGATACGCAGTATTTT. Translating gives CASSSSVSTDTQYF.

A single count supports this clone. This chain uses TRBV5-8 with TRBJ1-5, with 8 bases matching TRBD1. Germline values: CDR1 SGHTS, CDR2 YDEGEE. The CDR3 loop spans 16 amino acids. With 7 bases clipped from V and 3 bases from J, the junction kept 12 bases outside the gene matches. CDR3 residues: CASEPGGAGINQPQHF. CDR3 bases: TGTGCCAGCGAGCCAGGGGGCGCCGGGATCAATCAGCCCCAGCATTTT. Complete variable domain (other parts from reference TRBV5-8 and TRBJ1-5): EAGVTQSPTHLIKTRGQQATLRCSPISGHTSVYWYQQALGLGLQFLLWYDEGEERNRGNFPPRFSGRQFPNYSSELNVNALELEDSALYLCASEPGGAGINQPQHFGDGTRLSIL.

The chain joins TRBV18 to TRBJ2-1, with 15 bases lining up with TRBD2. Germline assignment: CDR1 KGHSH and CDR2 LQKENI. CDR3 length: 19 residues. Germline trimming cut 1 base from V and 1 base from J; bases unmatched to any gene: 5. CDR3 protein: CASSPLGLAGGSSYNEQFF. The DNA for the CDR3 is TGTGCCAGCTCACCACTGGGACTAGCGGGGGGATCATCCTACAATGAGCAGTTCTTC.

The CDR3, as DNA: TGTGCCAGCAGCTTAGCCCCACAGGGGGTCGGAACTAATGAAAAACTGTTTTTT. This translates into CASSLAPQGVGTNEKLFF. This chain links TRBV7-6 with TRBJ1-4, with TRBD1 identical over 8 bases. This CDR3 comprises 18 residues. J gave up 1 base and V 0 bases, and 7 bases lay outside the gene matches. Germline-derived CDR1 and CDR2 are SGHVS and FNYEAQ.

The chain recombines TRBV28 with TRBJ1-6; D is perhaps TRBD1 (6 bases). The CDR3 length is 16 residues. Germline assignment: CDR1 MDHEN and CDR2 SYDVKM. V was pared by 8 bases and J by 2 bases, with 16 bases between. In DNA, the CDR3 is TGTGCCAGCCGCAGAGGGGGGAGCGCCTATAATTCACCCCTCCACTTT. Its translation: CASRRGGSAYNSPLHF. The complete variable domain, with remaining parts taken from reference TRBV28 and TRBJ1-6, reads DVKVTQSSRYLVKRTGEKVFLECVQDMDHENMFWYRQDPGLGLRLIYFSYDVKMKEKGDIPEGYSVSREKKERFSLILESASTNQTSMYLCASRRGGSAYNSPLHFGNGTRLTVT.